The sequence of this T cell receptor (beta chain) was determined in a study of control samples from healthy donors and cancer patients. Only in-frame clones appear in the TCRdb table, and some are missing; sequencing was by immunoSEQ multiplex PCR. The table records some 140,000 clones, more than 90% of them present only once. This TCR was recovered from a man aged 30-40 years in good health. Sequencing was done on a sample of blood.

The CDR3 bases are TGTGCCATCAGGGAAGACAGGGTAGATGGCTACACCTTC. This encodes CAIREDRVDGYTF. The chain has TRBV10-3 and TRBJ1-2, with 7 bases identical to TRBD1. Germline CDR1 reads ENHRY; CDR2 reads SYGVKD. The trim removed 6 bases at V and 6 bases at J, leaving 7 bases unmatched. There are 13 residues in the CDR3.